This is a list of T cell receptor beta chains from one sample in a study of graft-versus-host responses after intestinal transplantation. Which antigens these TCRs recognize remains unknown. Clones were read by immunoSEQ multiplex PCR, and TCRdb kept only the in-frame ones, dropping some. Among 75,000 to 95,000 clones, approximately 90% were seen once, and the ten largest hold less than 0.45%. The material sequenced was unstimulated CD4+ T cells sorted from spleen or lymph node cells, taken before transplant. The receptors here all came from a human donor who was the organ donor for an intestinal transplant. Each CDR3 is given with its conserved first and last residue. D genes are given only for firm matches. Not all rows give a size; the values are once, few, many and, for expanded clones, a class.

v_gene: TRBV29-1; d_gene: NA; abundance: NA; len: 13; j_gene: TRBJ2-3; CDR3nt: TGCAGCGTTGTACAGCGGGGCACAGATACGCAGTATTTT; CDR3aa: CSVVQRGTDTQYF
v_gene: TRBV11-2; d_gene: NA; abundance: few; len: 15; j_gene: TRBJ1-3; CDR3nt: TGTGCCAGCAGCTTCCGGTCCCACTCTGGAAACACCATATATTTT; CDR3aa: CASSFRSHSGNTIYF
v_gene: TRBV27; d_gene: TRBD2; abundance: NA; len: 16; j_gene: TRBJ2-7; CDR3nt: TGTGCCAGCAGTTTATCTCTAGCGGGAGTTGCCTACGAGCAGTACTTC; CDR3aa: CASSLSLAGVAYEQYF
v_gene: TRBV7-6; d_gene: TRBD1; abundance: NA; len: 16; j_gene: TRBJ1-3; CDR3nt: TGTGCCAGCAGCATCACCCGGGACAGGGCTGGAAACACCATATATTTT; CDR3aa: CASSITRDRAGNTIYF
v_gene: TRBV5-1; d_gene: TRBD2; abundance: NA; len: 16; j_gene: TRBJ2-3; CDR3nt: TGCGCCAGCAGCGAGGGACTAGCGATTCCCACAGATACGCAGTATTTT; CDR3aa: CASSEGLAIPTDTQYF
v_gene: TRBV10-3; d_gene: NA; abundance: NA; len: 14; j_gene: TRBJ1-1; CDR3nt: TGTGCCATCAGTGAGTCGAGGGGAGGAACTGAAGCTTTCTTT; CDR3aa: CAISESRGGTEAFF
v_gene: TRBV19; d_gene: TRBD1; abundance: NA; len: 13; j_gene: TRBJ1-1; CDR3nt: TGTGCCAGTAGTTTCCCAGGGGGGACTGAAGCTTTCTTT; CDR3aa: CASSFPGGTEAFF
v_gene: TRBV27; d_gene: TRBD2; abundance: NA; len: 17; j_gene: TRBJ2-7; CDR3nt: TGTGCCAGCAGTGCCGGGACTAGCGGCTATTCCCCCTACGAGCAGTACTTC; CDR3aa: CASSAGTSGYSPYEQYF
v_gene: TRBV6-5; d_gene: NA; abundance: NA; len: 14; j_gene: TRBJ1-1; CDR3nt: TGTGCCAGCAGACGTCAGGGGTTGAACACTGAAGCTTTCTTT; CDR3aa: CASRRQGLNTEAFF
v_gene: TRBV25-1; d_gene: NA; abundance: NA; len: 15; j_gene: TRBJ2-3; CDR3nt: TGTGCCAGCAGCGAGCACCAGGGATTCGCAGATACGCAGTATTTT; CDR3aa: CASSEHQGFADTQYF
v_gene: TRBV13; d_gene: NA; abundance: NA; len: 15; j_gene: TRBJ1-2; CDR3nt: TGTGCCAGCAGCTTAAGAGGAAGTTGGAACTATGGCTACACCTTC; CDR3aa: CASSLRGSWNYGYTF
v_gene: TRBV7-8; d_gene: NA; abundance: NA; len: 21; j_gene: TRBJ2-1; CDR3nt: TGTGCCAGCAGGGATAAGGGGGGGAGGGCATTCTGGCGGAGCTCCTACAATGAGCAGTTCTTC; CDR3aa: CASRDKGGRAFWRSSYNEQFF
v_gene: TRBV15; d_gene: NA; abundance: NA; len: 15; j_gene: TRBJ2-3; CDR3nt: TGTGCCACCGGGGCGGGGAGTCCTAGCACAGATACGCAGTATTTT; CDR3aa: CATGAGSPSTDTQYF
v_gene: TRBV6-1; d_gene: NA; abundance: NA; len: 13; j_gene: TRBJ2-2; CDR3nt: TGTGCCAGCAGTGACTGGAACACCGGGGAGCTGTTTTTT; CDR3aa: CASSDWNTGELFF
v_gene: TRBV7-9; d_gene: TRBD2; abundance: NA; len: 15; j_gene: TRBJ2-7; CDR3nt: TGTGCCAGCAGCTGGGGGACTAGCGTTTCCTACGAGCAGTACTTC; CDR3aa: CASSWGTSVSYEQYF
v_gene: TRBV5-1; d_gene: TRBD2; abundance: NA; len: 18; j_gene: TRBJ2-7; CDR3nt: TGCGCCAGCAGCTTGTCTCTTTCCGGGACTAGGCGCTCCTACGAGCAGTACTTC; CDR3aa: CASSLSLSGTRRSYEQYF
v_gene: TRBV7-8; d_gene: TRBD1; abundance: once; len: 16; j_gene: TRBJ1-1; CDR3nt: TGTGCCAGCAGCTCCCGCCCTCAGGGGGGAAACACTGAAGCTTTCTTT; CDR3aa: CASSSRPQGGNTEAFF
v_gene: TRBV2; d_gene: NA; abundance: NA; len: 14; j_gene: TRBJ2-3; CDR3nt: TGTGCCAGCAGGGCTAGTAACGTCGCAGATACGCAGTATTTT; CDR3aa: CASRASNVADTQYF
v_gene: TRBV2; d_gene: TRBD1; abundance: NA; len: 19; j_gene: TRBJ2-1; CDR3nt: TGTGCCAGAGAAGTCCGGGACAGGACAGGAAAGGAGAATTACAATGAGCAGTTCTTC; CDR3aa: CAREVRDRTGKENYNEQFF
v_gene: TRBV2; d_gene: TRBD1; abundance: NA; len: 14; j_gene: TRBJ1-5; CDR3nt: TGTGCCAGCAGTAGACAGGGGCGCGGTCAGCCCCAGCATTTT; CDR3aa: CASSRQGRGQPQHF
v_gene: TRBV5-1; d_gene: NA; abundance: once; len: 13; j_gene: TRBJ2-5; CDR3nt: TGCGCCAGCAGCTTAGGGGGATTGGAGACCCAGTACTTC; CDR3aa: CASSLGGLETQYF
v_gene: TRBV6-1; d_gene: TRBD1; abundance: NA; len: 19; j_gene: TRBJ1-2; CDR3nt: TGTGCCAGCAGTGAGACCCCCGCCTTGCGACAGGGTACCCTCTATGGCTACACCTTC; CDR3aa: CASSETPALRQGTLYGYTF
v_gene: TRBV30; d_gene: NA; abundance: NA; len: 13; j_gene: TRBJ1-5; CDR3nt: TGTGCCTGGAGTTTGGCAGGGAATCAGCCCCAGCATTTT; CDR3aa: CAWSLAGNQPQHF
v_gene: TRBV9; d_gene: TRBD2; abundance: NA; len: 15; j_gene: TRBJ2-1; CDR3nt: TGTGCCAGCAGCGTAGCCGGGACTAGGGGCAATGAGCAGTTCTTC; CDR3aa: CASSVAGTRGNEQFF
v_gene: TRBV11-1; d_gene: TRBD2; abundance: NA; len: 17; j_gene: TRBJ2-3; CDR3nt: TGTGCCAGCAGCCTAGGGACTAGCGGGGGACGCACAGATACGCAGTATTTT; CDR3aa: CASSLGTSGGRTDTQYF
v_gene: TRBV10-3; d_gene: TRBD1; abundance: NA; len: 17; j_gene: TRBJ1-2; CDR3nt: TGTGCCATCAGTGTTGTGGACAGGGTCGCGGGTTACTATGGCTACACCTTC; CDR3aa: CAISVVDRVAGYYGYTF
v_gene: TRBV19; d_gene: NA; abundance: NA; len: 10; j_gene: TRBJ1-6; CDR3nt: TGTGCCAGTGGCTATTCACCCCTCCACTTT; CDR3aa: CASGYSPLHF
v_gene: TRBV4-2; d_gene: NA; abundance: NA; len: 13; j_gene: TRBJ2-5; CDR3nt: TGTGCCAGCAGCCGCGGGTATCAAGAGACCCAGTACTTC; CDR3aa: CASSRGYQETQYF
v_gene: TRBV28; d_gene: TRBD1; abundance: NA; len: 14; j_gene: TRBJ1-5; CDR3nt: TGTGCCAGCAGTTTACAGGGGGGTTGGCAGCCCCAGCATTTT; CDR3aa: CASSLQGGWQPQHF
v_gene: TRBV6-5; d_gene: TRBD2; abundance: NA; len: 15; j_gene: TRBJ2-3; CDR3nt: TGTGCCAGCAGTAGAGTAGCGGGGCGCACAGATACGCAGTATTTT; CDR3aa: CASSRVAGRTDTQYF
v_gene: TRBV5-1; d_gene: NA; abundance: NA; len: 14; j_gene: TRBJ1-2; CDR3nt: TGCGCCAGCAGCCCCGCCGCCACGGGTAATGGCTACACCTTC; CDR3aa: CASSPAATGNGYTF
v_gene: TRBV6-5; d_gene: NA; abundance: NA; len: 11; j_gene: TRBJ1-1; CDR3nt: TGTGCCAGCGAACTTAACACTGAAGCTTTCTTT; CDR3aa: CASELNTEAFF
v_gene: TRBV5-5; d_gene: TRBD1; abundance: NA; len: 15; j_gene: TRBJ1-3; CDR3nt: TGTGCCAGCAGCCAGGGACAGAGCTCTGGAAACACCATATATTTT; CDR3aa: CASSQGQSSGNTIYF
v_gene: TRBV5-8; d_gene: NA; abundance: NA; len: 16; j_gene: TRBJ2-7; CDR3nt: TGTGCCAGCAGCTTGGCCCTGACAGGACTCTCCTACGAGCAGTACTTC; CDR3aa: CASSLALTGLSYEQYF
v_gene: TRBV9; d_gene: TRBD2; abundance: NA; len: 16; j_gene: TRBJ2-3; CDR3nt: TGTGCCAGCTCACTAGCGGGGGGGTTGAGCACAGATACGCAGTATTTT; CDR3aa: CASSLAGGLSTDTQYF
v_gene: TRBV20-1; d_gene: NA; abundance: few; len: 10; j_gene: TRBJ2-3; CDR3nt: TGCAGTGGACTCACAGATACGCAGTATTTT; CDR3aa: CSGLTDTQYF
v_gene: TRBV18; d_gene: NA; abundance: NA; len: 15; j_gene: TRBJ1-2; CDR3nt: TGTGCCAGCTCACCAGGGTCCTGGGACACCTATGGCTACACCTTC; CDR3aa: CASSPGSWDTYGYTF
v_gene: TRBV6-1; d_gene: NA; abundance: NA; len: 15; j_gene: TRBJ2-7; CDR3nt: TGTGCCAGCAGTCCCCTGCGTGGGGGCGCCTACGAGCAGTACTTC; CDR3aa: CASSPLRGGAYEQYF
v_gene: TRBV29-1; d_gene: TRBD2; abundance: NA; len: 14; j_gene: TRBJ2-1; CDR3nt: TGCAGCGTTGAAGCCCTAGCGGGAGGGCCTCTGCAGTTCTTC; CDR3aa: CSVEALAGGPLQFF
v_gene: TRBV28; d_gene: TRBD1; abundance: once; len: 20; j_gene: TRBJ1-4; CDR3nt: TGTGCCAGCACTACTCCCACAGGGACAGGGGCAGACCTTACTAATGAAAAACTGTTTTTT; CDR3aa: CASTTPTGTGADLTNEKLFF
v_gene: TRBV9; d_gene: NA; abundance: NA; len: 13; j_gene: TRBJ1-1; CDR3nt: TGTGCCAGCAGCGCCGTCCCAGGGGCTGAAGCTTTCTTT; CDR3aa: CASSAVPGAEAFF
v_gene: TRBV11-1; d_gene: TRBD2; abundance: NA; len: 17; j_gene: TRBJ2-2; CDR3nt: TGTGCCAGCAGCTTCCGTCCGGCTAGCGGTACCACCGGGGAGCTGTTTTTT; CDR3aa: CASSFRPASGTTGELFF
v_gene: TRBV30; d_gene: NA; abundance: NA; len: 14; j_gene: TRBJ1-5; CDR3nt: TGTGCCTGGAGTGAACGACAGAACAATCAGCCCCAGCATTTT; CDR3aa: CAWSERQNNQPQHF
v_gene: TRBV10-2; d_gene: NA; abundance: NA; len: 13; j_gene: TRBJ1-3; CDR3nt: TGCGCCAGTAAGGACATTGTCGGAAACACCATATATTTT; CDR3aa: CASKDIVGNTIYF
v_gene: TRBV4-1; d_gene: NA; abundance: NA; len: 18; j_gene: TRBJ2-7; CDR3nt: TGCGCCAGCAGCCAAGAATGGTCCCAGCGGCCTAACTCCTACGAGCAGTACTTC; CDR3aa: CASSQEWSQRPNSYEQYF
v_gene: TRBV6-1; d_gene: NA; abundance: NA; len: 16; j_gene: TRBJ1-3; CDR3nt: TGTGCCAGCAGTGTGGTCAGGCAAACCTCTGGAAACACCATATATTTT; CDR3aa: CASSVVRQTSGNTIYF
v_gene: TRBV14; d_gene: TRBD1; abundance: NA; len: 16; j_gene: TRBJ1-3; CDR3nt: TGTGCCAGCAGCCAATACGCGACAGGGAGTGGAAACACCATATATTTT; CDR3aa: CASSQYATGSGNTIYF
v_gene: TRBV11-2; d_gene: NA; abundance: NA; len: 17; j_gene: TRBJ1-3; CDR3nt: TGTGCCAGCAGCTTAACCCCAAGATCTACCTCTGGAAACACCATATATTTT; CDR3aa: CASSLTPRSTSGNTIYF
v_gene: TRBV25-1; d_gene: TRBD1; abundance: NA; len: 14; j_gene: TRBJ1-5; CDR3nt: TGTGCCAGCAGTCGACAGGGAAGCAACCAGCCCCAGCATTTT; CDR3aa: CASSRQGSNQPQHF
v_gene: TRBV18; d_gene: TRBD1; abundance: NA; len: 14; j_gene: TRBJ1-1; CDR3nt: TGTGCCAGCTCACCGTCGGACAGGGCCACTGAAGCTTTCTTT; CDR3aa: CASSPSDRATEAFF
v_gene: TRBV19; d_gene: TRBD1; abundance: NA; len: 15; j_gene: TRBJ2-3; CDR3nt: TGTGCCATCTCGGACAGGGCTGGACACACAGATACGCAGTATTTT; CDR3aa: CAISDRAGHTDTQYF
v_gene: TRBV4-1; d_gene: TRBD1; abundance: NA; len: 19; j_gene: TRBJ1-4; CDR3nt: TGCGCCAGCAGCCAAGCGTTCGGGACAGCCATTGCAACTAATGAAAAACTGTTTTTT; CDR3aa: CASSQAFGTAIATNEKLFF
v_gene: TRBV7-2; d_gene: NA; abundance: NA; len: 14; j_gene: TRBJ1-6; CDR3nt: TGTGCCAGCAGCTTAACAGGGCAGTGCTCACCCCTCCACTTT; CDR3aa: CASSLTGQCSPLHF
v_gene: TRBV6-1; d_gene: TRBD1; abundance: once; len: 16; j_gene: TRBJ1-2; CDR3nt: TGTGCCAGCAGTGAGCCCGGACAGGGAATCTTCTATGGCTACACCTTC; CDR3aa: CASSEPGQGIFYGYTF
v_gene: TRBV5-6; d_gene: TRBD1; abundance: NA; len: 17; j_gene: TRBJ1-5; CDR3nt: TGTGCCAGCAGCTTGTACCGGACAGGGGGCTTTTATCAGCCCCAGCATTTT; CDR3aa: CASSLYRTGGFYQPQHF
v_gene: TRBV30; d_gene: NA; abundance: NA; len: 13; j_gene: TRBJ1-1; CDR3nt: NA; CDR3aa: CAWGTGIISRSFF
v_gene: TRBV15; d_gene: TRBD2; abundance: NA; len: 15; j_gene: TRBJ2-7; CDR3nt: TGTGCCACCAGCAGAGACGCACTAGCGGGGTACGAGCAGTACTTC; CDR3aa: CATSRDALAGYEQYF
v_gene: TRBV7-9; d_gene: TRBD1; abundance: NA; len: 16; j_gene: TRBJ2-5; CDR3nt: TGTGCCAGCAGCCCCCACCTGACAGGGGCGTTCGAGACCCAGTACTTC; CDR3aa: CASSPHLTGAFETQYF
v_gene: TRBV29-1; d_gene: NA; abundance: NA; len: 14; j_gene: TRBJ2-1; CDR3nt: TGCAGCATCACCGGGACTCCCTCCTACAATGAGCAGTTCTTC; CDR3aa: CSITGTPSYNEQFF
v_gene: TRBV27; d_gene: TRBD1; abundance: NA; len: 13; j_gene: TRBJ1-4; CDR3nt: TGTGCCAGCCGGGGACCGACAGGGGAAAAACTGTTTTTT; CDR3aa: CASRGPTGEKLFF